This T cell receptor beta chain was documented in a study of preoperative IRX-2 immunotherapy in early breast cancer (dated by TCRdb to the late 2010s). Per the germline V gene, MNHEY is the CDR1 and SVGAGI is the CDR2. Trimming removed 2 bases from V and 9 bases from J, leaving 5 bases between the germline ends. Measured from the cysteine to the phenylalanine, the CDR3 is 11 residues long. The DNA shown is the 33-base CDR3, in frame from base 1. As regards this clone: The specificity of this receptor is unknown. No quality values exist for individual bases; no much larger clone is one base distant.

This specimen's treatment or condition label, per the study, means: preoperative locoregional IRX-2 cytokine immunotherapy. The samples were obtained from a phase Ib study that tested preoperative, locoregional IRX-2 cytokine immunotherapy designed to prime immune responses. Before surgery, IRX-2 was given to the donors, who were patients with early-stage breast cancer. The library was built by means of the immunoSEQ multiplex PCR assay. Imported from immuneACCESS, the table was reduced by TCRdb to in-frame sequences with V and J called. These copies leave out some clones; in studies compared against another copy, an unresolved V gene accounts for under half, and the cause of the remainder is not known. A total of roughly 43,000 clones appear in this sample, less than 95% of them only once. The ten largest clones represent more than 1.5% of the sample.

This specimen consisted of tumor tissue, obtained after IRX-2 immunotherapy. The TCR comes from a human donor with breast cancer. The chain employs TRBV6-5 and TRBJ2-1, with no confidently assigned D gene. The nucleotides are TGTGCCAGCAGTTACGTGGGTGAGCAGTTCTTC. Its translation reads: CASSYVGEQFF.